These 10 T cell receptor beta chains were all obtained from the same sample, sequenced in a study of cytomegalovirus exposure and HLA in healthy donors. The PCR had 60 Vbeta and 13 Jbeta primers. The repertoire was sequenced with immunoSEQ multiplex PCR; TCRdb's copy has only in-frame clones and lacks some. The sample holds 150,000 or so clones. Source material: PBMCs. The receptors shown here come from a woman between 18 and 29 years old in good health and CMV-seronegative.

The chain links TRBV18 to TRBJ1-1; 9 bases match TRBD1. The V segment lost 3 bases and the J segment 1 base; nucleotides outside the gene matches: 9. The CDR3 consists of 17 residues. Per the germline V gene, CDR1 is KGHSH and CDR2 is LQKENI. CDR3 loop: CASSPTLTGGTNTEAFF. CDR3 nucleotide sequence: TGTGCCAGCTCACCGACCCTGACAGGGGGGACGAACACTGAAGCTTTCTTT. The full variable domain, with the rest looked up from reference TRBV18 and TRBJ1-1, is NAGVMQNPRHLVRRRGQEARLRCSPMKGHSHVYWYRQLPEEGLKFMVYLQKENIIDESGMPKERFSAEFPKEGPSILRIQQVVRGDSAAYFCASSPTLTGGTNTEAFFGQGTRLTVV.

In nucleotides, the CDR3 is TGTGCCAGCAGTTTATCGTCTAGCGGGCCCAACTCTGGGGCCAACGTCCTGACTTTC. This translates into CASSLSSSGPNSGANVLTF. The chain recombines TRBV27 with TRBJ2-6, with TRBD2 matching 8 bases. V lost 0 bases and J lost 0; bases outside the gene matches: 7. The length of the CDR3 is 19 residues. Germline assignment: CDR1 MNHEY and CDR2 SMNVEV (reference sequence). The whole variable domain, remainder taken from reference TRBV27 and TRBJ2-6, is EAQVTQNPRYLITVTGKKLTVTCSQNMNHEYMSWYRQDPGLGLRQIYYSMNVEVTDKGDVPEGYKVSRKEKRNFPLILESPSPNQTSLYFCASSLSSSGPNSGANVLTFGAGSRLTVL.

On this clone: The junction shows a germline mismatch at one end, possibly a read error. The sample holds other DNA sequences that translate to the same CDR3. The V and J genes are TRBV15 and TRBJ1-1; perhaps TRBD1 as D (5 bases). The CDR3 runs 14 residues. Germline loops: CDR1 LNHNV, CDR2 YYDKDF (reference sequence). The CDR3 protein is CATSGQGATTEAFF. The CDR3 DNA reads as TGTGCCACCAGCGGCCAAGGGGCTACGACTGAAGCCTTCTTT. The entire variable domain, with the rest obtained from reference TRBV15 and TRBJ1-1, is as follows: DAMVIQNPRYQVTQFGKPVTLSCSQTLNHNVMYWYQQKSSQAPKLLFHYYDKDFNNEADTPDNFQSRRPNTSFCFLDIRSPGLGDTAMYLCATSGQGATTEAFFGQGTRLTVV.

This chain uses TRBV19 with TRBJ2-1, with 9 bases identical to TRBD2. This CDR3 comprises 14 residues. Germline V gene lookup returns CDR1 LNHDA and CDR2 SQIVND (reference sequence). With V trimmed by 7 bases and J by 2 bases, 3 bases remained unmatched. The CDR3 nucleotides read TGTGCCAGTACGCGGACTAGCGCCTACAATGAGCAGTTCTTC. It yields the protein CASTRTSAYNEQFF.

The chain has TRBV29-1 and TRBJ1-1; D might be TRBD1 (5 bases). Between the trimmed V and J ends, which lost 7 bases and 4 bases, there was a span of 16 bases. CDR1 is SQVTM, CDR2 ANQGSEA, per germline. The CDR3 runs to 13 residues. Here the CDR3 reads CSADQRGVTEAFF. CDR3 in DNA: TGCAGCGCGGACCAAAGGGGCGTCACTGAAGCTTTCTTT.

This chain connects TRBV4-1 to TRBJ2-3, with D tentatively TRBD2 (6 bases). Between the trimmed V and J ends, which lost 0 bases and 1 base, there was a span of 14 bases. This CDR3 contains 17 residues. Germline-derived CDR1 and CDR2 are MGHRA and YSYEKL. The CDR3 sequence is CASSQDIQRVGTDTQYF. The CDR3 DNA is TGCGCCAGCAGCCAAGATATTCAGCGGGTGGGCACAGATACGCAGTATTTT.

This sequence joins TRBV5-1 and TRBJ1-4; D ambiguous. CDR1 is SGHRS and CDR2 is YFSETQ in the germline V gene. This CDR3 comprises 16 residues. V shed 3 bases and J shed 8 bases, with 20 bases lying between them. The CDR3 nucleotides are TGCGCCAGCAGCTCGAACATGGTCGTTGGAGGGGAAAAACTGTTTTTT. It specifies CASSSNMVVGGEKLFF.

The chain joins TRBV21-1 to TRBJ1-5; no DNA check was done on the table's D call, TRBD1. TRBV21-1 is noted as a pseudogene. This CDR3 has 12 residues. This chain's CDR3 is CARDRAERPQHF. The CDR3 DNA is TGTGCCAGAGACAGGGCGGAAAGGCCCCAGCATTTT.

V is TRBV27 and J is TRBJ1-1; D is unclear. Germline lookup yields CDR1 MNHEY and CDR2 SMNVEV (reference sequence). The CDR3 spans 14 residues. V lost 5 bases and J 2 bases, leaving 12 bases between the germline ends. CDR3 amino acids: CASSAASTNTEAFF. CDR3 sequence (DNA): TGTGCCAGCAGTGCAGCATCGACTAACACTGAAGCTTTCTTT.

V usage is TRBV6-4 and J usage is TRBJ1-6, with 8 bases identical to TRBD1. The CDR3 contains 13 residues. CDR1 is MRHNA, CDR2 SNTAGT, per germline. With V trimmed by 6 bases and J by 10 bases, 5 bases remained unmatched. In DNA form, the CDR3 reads TGTGCCAGCAGGACAGGGGAAAACTCACCCCTCCACTTT. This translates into CASRTGENSPLHF.